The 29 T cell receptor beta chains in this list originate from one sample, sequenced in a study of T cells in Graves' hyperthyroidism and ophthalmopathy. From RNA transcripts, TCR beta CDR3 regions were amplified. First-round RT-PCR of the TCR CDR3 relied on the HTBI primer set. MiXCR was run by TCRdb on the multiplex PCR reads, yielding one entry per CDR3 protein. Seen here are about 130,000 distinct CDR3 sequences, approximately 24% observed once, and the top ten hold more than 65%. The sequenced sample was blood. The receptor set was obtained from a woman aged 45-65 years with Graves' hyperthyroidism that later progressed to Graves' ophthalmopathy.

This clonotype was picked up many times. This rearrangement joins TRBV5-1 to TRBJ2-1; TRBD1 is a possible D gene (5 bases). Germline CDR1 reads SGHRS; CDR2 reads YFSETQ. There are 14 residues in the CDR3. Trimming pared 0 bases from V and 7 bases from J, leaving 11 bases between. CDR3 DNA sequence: TGCGCCAGCAGCTTGGGAGACAGTTTTAATGAGCAGTTCTTC. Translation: CASSLGDSFNEQFF.

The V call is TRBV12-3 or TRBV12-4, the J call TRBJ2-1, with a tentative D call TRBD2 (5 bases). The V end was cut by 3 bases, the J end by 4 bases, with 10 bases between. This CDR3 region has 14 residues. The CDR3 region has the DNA TGTGCCAGCAGTTTTGAGGGCGGGTACAATGAGCAGTTCTTC. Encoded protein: CASSFEGGYNEQFF.

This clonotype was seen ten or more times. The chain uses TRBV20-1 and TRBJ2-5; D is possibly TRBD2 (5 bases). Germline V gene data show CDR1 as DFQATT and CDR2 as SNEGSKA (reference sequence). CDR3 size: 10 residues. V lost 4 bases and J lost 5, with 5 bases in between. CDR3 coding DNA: TGCAGTGCTACGGGGGAGACCCAGTACTTC. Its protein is CSATGETQYF.

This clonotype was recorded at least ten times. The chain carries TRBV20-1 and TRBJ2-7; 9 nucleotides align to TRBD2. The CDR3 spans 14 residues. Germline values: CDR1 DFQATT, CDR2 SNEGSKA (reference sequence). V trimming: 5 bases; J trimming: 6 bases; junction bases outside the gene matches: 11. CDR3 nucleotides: TGCAGTGCTCCCCCTAGCGGGACCCCACGCGAGCAGTACTTC. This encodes CSAPPSGTPREQYF.

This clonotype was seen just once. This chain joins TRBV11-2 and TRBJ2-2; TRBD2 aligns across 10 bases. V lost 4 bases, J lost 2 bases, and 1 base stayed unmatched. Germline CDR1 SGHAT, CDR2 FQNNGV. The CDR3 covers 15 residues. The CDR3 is CASSSSGGNTGELFF. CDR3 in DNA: TGTGCCAGCAGCTCTAGCGGGGGCAACACCGGGGAGCTGTTTTTT.

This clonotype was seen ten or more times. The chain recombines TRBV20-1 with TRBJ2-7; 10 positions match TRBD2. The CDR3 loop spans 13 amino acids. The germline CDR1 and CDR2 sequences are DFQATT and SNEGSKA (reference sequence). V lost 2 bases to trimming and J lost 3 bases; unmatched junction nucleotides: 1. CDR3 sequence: CSARKREGYEQYF. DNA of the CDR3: TGCAGTGCTAGAAAGCGGGAGGGCTACGAGCAGTACTTC.

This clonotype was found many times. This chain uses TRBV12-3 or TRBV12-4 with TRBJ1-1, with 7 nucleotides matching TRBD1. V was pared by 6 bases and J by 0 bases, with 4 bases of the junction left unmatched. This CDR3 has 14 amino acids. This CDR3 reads CASRTGTLNTEAFF. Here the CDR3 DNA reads TGTGCCAGCAGGACAGGGACTTTGAACACTGAAGCTTTCTTT.

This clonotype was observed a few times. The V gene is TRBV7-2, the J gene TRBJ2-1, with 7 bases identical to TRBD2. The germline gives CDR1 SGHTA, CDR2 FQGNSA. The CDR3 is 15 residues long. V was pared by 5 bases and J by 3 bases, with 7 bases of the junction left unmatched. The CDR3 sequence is CASSPGTNHYNEQFF. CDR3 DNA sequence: TGTGCCAGCAGCCCCGGGACTAACCACTACAATGAGCAGTTCTTC.

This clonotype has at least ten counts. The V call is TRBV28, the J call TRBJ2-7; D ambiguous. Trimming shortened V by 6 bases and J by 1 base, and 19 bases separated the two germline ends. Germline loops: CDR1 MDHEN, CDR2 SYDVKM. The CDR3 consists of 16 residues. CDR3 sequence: CASSVRQPAGSYEQYF. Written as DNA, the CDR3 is TGTGCCAGCAGCGTACGGCAGCCAGCTGGGTCCTACGAGCAGTACTTC.

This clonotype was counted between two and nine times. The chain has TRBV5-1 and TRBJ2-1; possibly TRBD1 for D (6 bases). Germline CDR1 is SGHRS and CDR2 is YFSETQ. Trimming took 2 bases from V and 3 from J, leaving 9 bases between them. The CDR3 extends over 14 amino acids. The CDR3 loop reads CASSLQGGYNEQFF. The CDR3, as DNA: TGCGCCAGCAGCTTACAGGGTGGCTACAATGAGCAGTTCTTC.

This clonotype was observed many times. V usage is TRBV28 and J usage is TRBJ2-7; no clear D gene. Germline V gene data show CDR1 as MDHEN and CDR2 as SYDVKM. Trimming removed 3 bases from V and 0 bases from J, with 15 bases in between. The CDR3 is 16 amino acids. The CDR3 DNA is TGTGCCAGCAGTTTCCTGACTCCCGCTAGCTCCTACGAGCAGTACTTC. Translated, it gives CASSFLTPASSYEQYF.

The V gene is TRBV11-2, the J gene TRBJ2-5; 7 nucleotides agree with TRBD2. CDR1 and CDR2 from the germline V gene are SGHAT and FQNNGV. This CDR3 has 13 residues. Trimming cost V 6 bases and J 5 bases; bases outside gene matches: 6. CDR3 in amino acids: CASRAGVVETQYF. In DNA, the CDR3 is TGTGCCAGCAGGGCGGGGGTAGTGGAGACCCAGTACTTC. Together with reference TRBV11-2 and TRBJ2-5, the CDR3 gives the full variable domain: EAGVAQSPRYKIIEKRQSVAFWCNPISGHATLYWYQQILGQGPKLLIQFQNNGVVDDSQLPKDRFSAERLKGVDSTLKIQPAKLEDSAVYLCASRAGVVETQYFGPGTRLLVL.

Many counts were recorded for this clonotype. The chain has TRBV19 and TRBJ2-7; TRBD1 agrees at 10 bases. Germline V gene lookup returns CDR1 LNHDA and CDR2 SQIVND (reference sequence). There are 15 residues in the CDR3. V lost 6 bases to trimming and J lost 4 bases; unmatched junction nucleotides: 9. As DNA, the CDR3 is TGTGCCAGTAGCCCGGCCGGGACAGGGGCTTACGAGCAGTACTTC. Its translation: CASSPAGTGAYEQYF.

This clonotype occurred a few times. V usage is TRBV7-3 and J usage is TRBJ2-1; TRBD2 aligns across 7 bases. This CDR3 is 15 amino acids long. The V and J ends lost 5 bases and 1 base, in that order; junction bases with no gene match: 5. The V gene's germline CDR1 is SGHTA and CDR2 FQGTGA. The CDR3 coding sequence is TGTGCCAGCAGCCGAGCGGGACCGTCCTACAATGAGCAGTTCTTC. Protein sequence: CASSRAGPSYNEQFF.

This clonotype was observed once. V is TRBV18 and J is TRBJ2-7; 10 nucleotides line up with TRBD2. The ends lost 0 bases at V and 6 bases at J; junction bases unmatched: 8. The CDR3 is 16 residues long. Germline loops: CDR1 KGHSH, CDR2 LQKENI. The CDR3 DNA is TGTGCCAGCTCACCACCGAGGGTAGCGGGAGGTTTCGAGCAGTACTTC. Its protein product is CASSPPRVAGGFEQYF. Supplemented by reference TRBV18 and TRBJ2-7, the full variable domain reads NAGVMQNPRHLVRRRGQEARLRCSPMKGHSHVYWYRQLPEEGLKFMVYLQKENIIDESGMPKERFSAEFPKEGPSILRIQQVVRGDSAAYFCASSPPRVAGGFEQYFGPGTRLTVT.

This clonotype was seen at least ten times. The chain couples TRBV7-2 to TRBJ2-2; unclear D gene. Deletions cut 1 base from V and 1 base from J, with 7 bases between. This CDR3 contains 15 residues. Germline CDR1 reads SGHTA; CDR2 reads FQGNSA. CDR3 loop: CASSLDGLNTGELFF. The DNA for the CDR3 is TGTGCCAGCAGCTTAGATGGGCTGAACACCGGGGAGCTGTTTTTT.

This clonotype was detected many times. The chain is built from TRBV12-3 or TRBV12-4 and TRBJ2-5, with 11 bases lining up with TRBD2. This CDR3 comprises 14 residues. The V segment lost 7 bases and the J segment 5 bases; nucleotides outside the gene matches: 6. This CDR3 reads CASTLTSGTETQYF. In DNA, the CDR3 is TGTGCCAGCACCTTGACTAGCGGGACCGAGACCCAGTACTTC.

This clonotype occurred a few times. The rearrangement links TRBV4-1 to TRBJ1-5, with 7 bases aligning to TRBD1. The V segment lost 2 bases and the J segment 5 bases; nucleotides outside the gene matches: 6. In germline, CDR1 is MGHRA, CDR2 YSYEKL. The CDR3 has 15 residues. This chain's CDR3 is CASSQRTGRDQPQHF. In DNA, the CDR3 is TGCGCCAGCAGCCAACGGACAGGTCGGGATCAGCCCCAGCATTTT.

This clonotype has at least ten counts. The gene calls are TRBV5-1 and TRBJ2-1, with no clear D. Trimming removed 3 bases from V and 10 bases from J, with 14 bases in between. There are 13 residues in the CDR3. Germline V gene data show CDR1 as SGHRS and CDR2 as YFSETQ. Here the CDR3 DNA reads TGCGCCAGCAGCTATGACATCCAAGACGAGCAGTTCTTC. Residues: CASSYDIQDEQFF.

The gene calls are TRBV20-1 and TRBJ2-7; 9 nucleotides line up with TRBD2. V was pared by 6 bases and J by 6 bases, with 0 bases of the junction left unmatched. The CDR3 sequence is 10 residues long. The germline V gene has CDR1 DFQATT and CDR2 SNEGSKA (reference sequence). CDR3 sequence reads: CSAREGEQYF. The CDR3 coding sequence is TGCAGTGCGCGGGAGGGCGAGCAGTACTTC.

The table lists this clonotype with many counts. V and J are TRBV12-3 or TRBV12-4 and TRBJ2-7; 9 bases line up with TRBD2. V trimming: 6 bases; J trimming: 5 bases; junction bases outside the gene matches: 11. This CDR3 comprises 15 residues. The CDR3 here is CASSLGLAEFDEQYF. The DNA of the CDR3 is TGTGCCAGCAGCCTGGGACTAGCAGAATTCGACGAGCAGTACTTC.

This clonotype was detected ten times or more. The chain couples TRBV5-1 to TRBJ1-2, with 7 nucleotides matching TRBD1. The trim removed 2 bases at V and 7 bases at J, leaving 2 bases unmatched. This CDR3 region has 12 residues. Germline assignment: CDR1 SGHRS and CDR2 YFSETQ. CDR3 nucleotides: TGCGCCAGCAGCTTAGACAGGGCTGGCTACACCTTC. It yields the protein CASSLDRAGYTF.

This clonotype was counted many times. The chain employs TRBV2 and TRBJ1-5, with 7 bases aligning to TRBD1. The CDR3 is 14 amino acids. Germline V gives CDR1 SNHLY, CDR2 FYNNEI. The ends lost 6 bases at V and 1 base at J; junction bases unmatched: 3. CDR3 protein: CASSGQASNQPQHF. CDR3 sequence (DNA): TGTGCCAGCAGCGGACAGGCGAGCAATCAGCCCCAGCATTTT.

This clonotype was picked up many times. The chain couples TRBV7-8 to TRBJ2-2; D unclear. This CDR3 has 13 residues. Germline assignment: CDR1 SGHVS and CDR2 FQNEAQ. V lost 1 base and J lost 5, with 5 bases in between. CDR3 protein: CASSLVLTGELFF. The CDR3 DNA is TGTGCCAGCAGCTTAGTGTTGACCGGGGAGCTGTTTTTT.

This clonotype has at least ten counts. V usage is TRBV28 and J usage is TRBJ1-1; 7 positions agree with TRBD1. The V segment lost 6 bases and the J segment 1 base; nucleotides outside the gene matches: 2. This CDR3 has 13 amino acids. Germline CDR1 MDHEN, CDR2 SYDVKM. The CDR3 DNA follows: TGTGCCAGCAGAAACAGGGGGAACACTGAAGCTTTCTTT. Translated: CASRNRGNTEAFF.

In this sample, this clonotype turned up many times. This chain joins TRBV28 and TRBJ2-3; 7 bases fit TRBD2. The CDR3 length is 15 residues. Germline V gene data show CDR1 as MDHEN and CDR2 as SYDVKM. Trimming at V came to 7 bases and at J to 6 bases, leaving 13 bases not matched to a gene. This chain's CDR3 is CASTPGGGRADTQYF. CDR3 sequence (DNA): TGTGCCAGCACCCCCGGTGGAGGGAGGGCGGATACGCAGTATTTT. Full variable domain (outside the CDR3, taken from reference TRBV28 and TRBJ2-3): DVKVTQSSRYLVKRTGEKVFLECVQDMDHENMFWYRQDPGLGLRLIYFSYDVKMKEKGDIPEGYSVSREKKERFSLILESASTNQTSMYLCASTPGGGRADTQYFGPGTRLTVL.

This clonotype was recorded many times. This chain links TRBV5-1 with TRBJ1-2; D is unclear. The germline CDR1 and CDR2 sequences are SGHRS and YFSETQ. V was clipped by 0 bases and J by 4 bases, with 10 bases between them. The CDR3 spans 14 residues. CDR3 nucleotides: TGCGCCAGCAGCTTGGGTACAACCGGCTATGGCTACACCTTC. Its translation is CASSLGTTGYGYTF.

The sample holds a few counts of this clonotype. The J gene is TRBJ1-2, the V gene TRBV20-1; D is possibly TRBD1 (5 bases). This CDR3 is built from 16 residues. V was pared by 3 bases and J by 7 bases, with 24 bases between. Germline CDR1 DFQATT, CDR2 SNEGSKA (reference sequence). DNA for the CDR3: TGCAGTGCTAGTTCTAGGACCTCAGGGAGGACGCGTGGCTACACCTTC. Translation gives CSASSRTSGRTRGYTF.

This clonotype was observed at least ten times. CDR3 amino acids: CASSQEIRTSGKVNEQFF. CDR3 nucleotide sequence: TGTGCCAGCAGCCAAGAAATCAGGACTAGCGGTAAGGTAAATGAGCAGTTCTTC. V usage is TRBV3-1 and J usage is TRBJ2-1; TRBD2 aligns across 10 bases. The CDR3 consists of 18 residues. J gave up 7 bases and V 0 bases, and 12 bases lay outside the gene matches. Germline CDR1 LGHDT, CDR2 YNNKEL (reference sequence).